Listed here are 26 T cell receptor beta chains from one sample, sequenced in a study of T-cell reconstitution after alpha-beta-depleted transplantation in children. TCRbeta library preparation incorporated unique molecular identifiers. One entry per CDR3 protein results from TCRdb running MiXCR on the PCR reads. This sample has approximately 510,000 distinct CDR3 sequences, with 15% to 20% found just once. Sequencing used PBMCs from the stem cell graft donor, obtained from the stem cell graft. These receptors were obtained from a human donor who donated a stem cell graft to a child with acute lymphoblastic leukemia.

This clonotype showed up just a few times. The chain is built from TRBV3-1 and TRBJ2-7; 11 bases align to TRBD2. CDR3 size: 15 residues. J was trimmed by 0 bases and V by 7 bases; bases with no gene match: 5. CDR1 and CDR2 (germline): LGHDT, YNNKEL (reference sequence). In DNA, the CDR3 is TGTGCCAGCACGCCGGGACTAGCGGCCTCCTACGAGCAGTACTTC. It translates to CASTPGLAASYEQYF.

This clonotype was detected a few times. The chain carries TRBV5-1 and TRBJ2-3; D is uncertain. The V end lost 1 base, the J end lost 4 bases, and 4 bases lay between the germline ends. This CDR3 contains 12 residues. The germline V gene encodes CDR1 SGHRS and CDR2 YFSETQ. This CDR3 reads CASSLKSDTQYF. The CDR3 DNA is TGCGCCAGCAGCTTGAAATCAGATACGCAGTATTTT.

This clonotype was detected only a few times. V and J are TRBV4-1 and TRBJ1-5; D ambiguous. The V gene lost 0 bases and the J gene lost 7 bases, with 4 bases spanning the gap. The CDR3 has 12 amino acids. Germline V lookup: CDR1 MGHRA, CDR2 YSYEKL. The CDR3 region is CASSQDRQPQHF. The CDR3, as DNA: TGCGCCAGCAGCCAAGATCGGCAGCCCCAGCATTTT.

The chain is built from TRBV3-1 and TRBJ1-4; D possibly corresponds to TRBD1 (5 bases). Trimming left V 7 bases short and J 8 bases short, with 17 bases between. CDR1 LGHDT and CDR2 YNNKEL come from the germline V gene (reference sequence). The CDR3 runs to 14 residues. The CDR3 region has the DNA TGTGCCAGCACTCGGGACGGAACGGGAGAAAAACTGTTTTTT. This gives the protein CASTRDGTGEKLFF.

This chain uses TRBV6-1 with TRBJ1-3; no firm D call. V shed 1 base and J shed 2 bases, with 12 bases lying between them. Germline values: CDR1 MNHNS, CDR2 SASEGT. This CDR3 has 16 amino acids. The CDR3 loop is CASSEEDPRTGNTIYF. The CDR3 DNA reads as TGTGCCAGCAGTGAAGAGGACCCCCGCACTGGAAACACCATATATTTT.

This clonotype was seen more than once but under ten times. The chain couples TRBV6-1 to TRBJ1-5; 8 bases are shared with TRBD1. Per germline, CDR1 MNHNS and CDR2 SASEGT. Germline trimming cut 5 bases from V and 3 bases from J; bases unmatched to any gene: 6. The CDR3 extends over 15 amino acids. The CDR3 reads CASSTTGATNQPQHF. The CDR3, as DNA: TGTGCCAGCAGTACGACAGGGGCGACCAATCAGCCCCAGCATTTT.

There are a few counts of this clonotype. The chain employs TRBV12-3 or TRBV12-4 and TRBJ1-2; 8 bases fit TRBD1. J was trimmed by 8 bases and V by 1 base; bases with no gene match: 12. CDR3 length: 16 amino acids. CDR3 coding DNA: TGTGCCAGCAGTTTAGGGGCCAGGACAGGGAAGGACGGCTACACCTTC. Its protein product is CASSLGARTGKDGYTF.

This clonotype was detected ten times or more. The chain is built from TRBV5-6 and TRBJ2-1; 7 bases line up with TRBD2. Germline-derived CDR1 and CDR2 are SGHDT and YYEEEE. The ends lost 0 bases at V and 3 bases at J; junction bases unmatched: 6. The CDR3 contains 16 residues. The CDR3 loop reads CASSLVGGSLYNEQFF. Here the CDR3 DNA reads TGTGCCAGCAGCTTGGTGGGCGGGAGCCTCTACAATGAGCAGTTCTTC.

CDR3 loop: CSVLRDRGSYEQYF. In DNA form, the CDR3 reads TGCAGCGTTCTCCGGGACAGGGGGTCCTACGAGCAGTACTTC. The rearrangement links TRBV29-1 to TRBJ2-7; 11 nucleotides line up with TRBD1. CDR1 is SQVTM and CDR2 is ANQGSEA in the germline V gene. The CDR3 runs 14 residues. Trimming removed 5 bases from V and 1 base from J; junction bases left unmatched: 4.

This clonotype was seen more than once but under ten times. The chain's CDR3 is CSVDPPRFGYTEAFF. The CDR3 nucleotides read TGCAGCGTTGACCCTCCGAGGTTTGGGTACACTGAAGCTTTCTTT. The rearrangement joins TRBV29-1 to TRBJ1-1, with D hard to call. V lost 3 bases and J 3 bases, leaving 17 bases between the germline ends. Germline V lookup: CDR1 SQVTM, CDR2 ANQGSEA. This CDR3 has 15 amino acids.

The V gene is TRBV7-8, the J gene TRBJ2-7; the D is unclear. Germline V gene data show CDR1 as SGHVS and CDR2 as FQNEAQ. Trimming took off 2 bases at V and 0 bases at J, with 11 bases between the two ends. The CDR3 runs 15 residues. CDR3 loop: CASSLRPESSYEQYF. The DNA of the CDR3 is TGTGCCAGCAGCTTAAGGCCTGAAAGCTCCTACGAGCAGTACTTC.

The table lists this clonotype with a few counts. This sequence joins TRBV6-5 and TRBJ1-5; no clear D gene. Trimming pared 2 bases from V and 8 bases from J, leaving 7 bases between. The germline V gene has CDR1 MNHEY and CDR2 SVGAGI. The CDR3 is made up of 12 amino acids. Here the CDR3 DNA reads TGTGCCAGCAGTTACCCCGGTGAGCCCCAGCATTTT. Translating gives CASSYPGEPQHF.

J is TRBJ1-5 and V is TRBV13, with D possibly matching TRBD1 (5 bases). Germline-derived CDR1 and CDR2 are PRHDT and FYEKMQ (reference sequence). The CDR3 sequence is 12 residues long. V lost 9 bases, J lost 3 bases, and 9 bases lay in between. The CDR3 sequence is CASATDNQPQHF. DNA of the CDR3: TGTGCCAGTGCGACAGACAATCAGCCCCAGCATTTT.

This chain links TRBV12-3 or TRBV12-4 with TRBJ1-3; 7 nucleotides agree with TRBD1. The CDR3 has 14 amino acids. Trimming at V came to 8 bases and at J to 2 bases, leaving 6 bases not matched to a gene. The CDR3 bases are TGTGCCAGCGCCTCAGACAGGGCTGGAAACACCATATATTTT. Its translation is CASASDRAGNTIYF.

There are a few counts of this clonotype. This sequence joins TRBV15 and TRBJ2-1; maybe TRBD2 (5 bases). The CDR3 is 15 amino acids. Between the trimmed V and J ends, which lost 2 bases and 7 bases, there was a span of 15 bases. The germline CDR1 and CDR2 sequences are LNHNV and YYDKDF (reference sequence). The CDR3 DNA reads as TGTGCCACCAGCAGATATGTGGGAGTAAAAAATGAGCAGTTCTTC. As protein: CATSRYVGVKNEQFF. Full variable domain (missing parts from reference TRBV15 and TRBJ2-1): DAMVIQNPRYQVTQFGKPVTLSCSQTLNHNVMYWYQQKSSQAPKLLFHYYDKDFNNEADTPDNFQSRRPNTSFCFLDIRSPGLGDTAMYLCATSRYVGVKNEQFFGPGTRLTVL.

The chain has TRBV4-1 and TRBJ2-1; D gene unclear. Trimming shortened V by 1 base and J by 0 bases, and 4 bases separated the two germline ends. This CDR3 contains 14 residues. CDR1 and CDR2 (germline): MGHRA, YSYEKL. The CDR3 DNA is TGCGCCAGCAGCCAAGTCTTCTCCTACAATGAGCAGTTCTTC. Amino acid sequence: CASSQVFSYNEQFF.

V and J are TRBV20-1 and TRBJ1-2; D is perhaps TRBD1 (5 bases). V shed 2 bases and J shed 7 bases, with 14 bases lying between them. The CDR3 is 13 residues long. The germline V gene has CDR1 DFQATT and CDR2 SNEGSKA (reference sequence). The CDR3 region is CSARWGGAGGYTF. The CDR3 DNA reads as TGCAGTGCTAGATGGGGAGGGGCGGGTGGCTACACCTTC.

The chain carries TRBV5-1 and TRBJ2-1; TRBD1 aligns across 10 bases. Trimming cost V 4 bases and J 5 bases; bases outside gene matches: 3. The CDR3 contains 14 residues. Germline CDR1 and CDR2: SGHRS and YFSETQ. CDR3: CASSRDRGNNEQFF. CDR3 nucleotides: TGCGCCAGCAGCCGGGACAGGGGAAACAATGAGCAGTTCTTC.

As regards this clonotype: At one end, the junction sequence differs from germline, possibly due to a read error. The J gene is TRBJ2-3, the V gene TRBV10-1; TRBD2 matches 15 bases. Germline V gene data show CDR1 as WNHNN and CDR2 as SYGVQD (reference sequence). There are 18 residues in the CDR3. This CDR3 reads CASSESGLAGGYTDTQCF. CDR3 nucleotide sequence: TGCGCCAGCAGTGAGTCTGGACTAGCGGGAGGGTACACAGATACGCAGTGTTTT.

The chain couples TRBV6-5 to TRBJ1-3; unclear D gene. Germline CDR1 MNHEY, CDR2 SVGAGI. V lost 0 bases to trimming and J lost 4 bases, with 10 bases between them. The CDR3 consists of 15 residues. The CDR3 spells CASSYSIGHGNTIYF. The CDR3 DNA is TGTGCCAGCAGTTACTCGATCGGGCACGGAAACACCATATATTTT.

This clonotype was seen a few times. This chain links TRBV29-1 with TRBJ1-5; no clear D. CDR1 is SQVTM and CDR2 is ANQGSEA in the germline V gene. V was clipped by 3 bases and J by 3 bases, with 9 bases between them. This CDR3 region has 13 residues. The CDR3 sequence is CSVDAGFNQPQHF. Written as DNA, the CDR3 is TGCAGCGTTGACGCAGGATTCAATCAGCCCCAGCATTTT.

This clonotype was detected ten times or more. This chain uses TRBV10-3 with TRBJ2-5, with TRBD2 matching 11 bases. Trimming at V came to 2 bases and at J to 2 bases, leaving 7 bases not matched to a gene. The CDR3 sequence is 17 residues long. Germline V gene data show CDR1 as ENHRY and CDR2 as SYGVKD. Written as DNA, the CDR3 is TGTGCCATCAGTGAGGGTGGACTAGCGGGCTATCAAGAGACCCAGTACTTC. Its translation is CAISEGGLAGYQETQYF.

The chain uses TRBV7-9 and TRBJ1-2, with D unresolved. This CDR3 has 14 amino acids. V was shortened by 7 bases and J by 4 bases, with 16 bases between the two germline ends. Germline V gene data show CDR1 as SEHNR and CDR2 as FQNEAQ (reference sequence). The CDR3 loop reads CASNLHLAGYGYTF. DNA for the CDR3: TGTGCCAGCAATCTGCATCTGGCGGGCTATGGCTACACCTTC.

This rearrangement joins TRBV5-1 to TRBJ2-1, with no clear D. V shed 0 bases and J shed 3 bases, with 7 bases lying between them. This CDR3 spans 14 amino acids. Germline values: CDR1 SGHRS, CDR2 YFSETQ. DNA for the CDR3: TGCGCCAGCAGCTTGGAACGGATCTACAATGAGCAGTTCTTC. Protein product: CASSLERIYNEQFF.

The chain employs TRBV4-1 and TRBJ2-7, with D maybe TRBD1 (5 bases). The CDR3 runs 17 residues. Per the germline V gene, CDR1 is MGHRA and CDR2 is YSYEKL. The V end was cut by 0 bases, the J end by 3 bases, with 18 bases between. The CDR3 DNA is TGCGCCAGCAGCCAAGATAGGGGCTCCAGTATATACTACGAGCAGTACTTC. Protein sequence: CASSQDRGSSIYYEQYF.

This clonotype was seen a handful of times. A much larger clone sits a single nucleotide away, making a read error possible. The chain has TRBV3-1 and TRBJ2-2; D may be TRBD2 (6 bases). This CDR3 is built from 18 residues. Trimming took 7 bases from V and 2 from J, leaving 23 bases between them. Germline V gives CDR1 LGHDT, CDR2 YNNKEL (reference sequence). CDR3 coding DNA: TGTGCCAGCACCCACCTTTCTTGGCTAGCGAACAACACCGGGGAGCTGTTTTTT. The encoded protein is CASTHLSWLANNTGELFF.